This T cell receptor (beta chain) is drawn from a study of blood T cell repertoires in COVID-19. At the level of the study: Sites across the United States, Italy and Spain contributed samples from acute and convalescent COVID-19. Sources were T cells, B-cell-depleted T cells, or PBMCs; the material itself was cDNA or gDNA.

CDR1 and CDR2 (germline): SEHNR, FQNEAQ (reference sequence). V gave up 5 bases and J gave up 3 bases, with 11 bases separating them. The CDR3 is 14 amino acids. In the original processing: Amplifying reference gene primers gave estimates of nucleated cell counts. Only in-frame clones appear in the TCRdb table, and some are missing; sequencing was by immunoSEQ multiplex PCR. V, J and clone size were drawn from that table, and D and trimming were deduced from the DNA. The table shows 110,000 to 150,000 clones, with roughly 85% occurring only once. This TCR derives from a man aged 45-65 years with acute or convalescent COVID-19. The sample was peripheral blood. The chain links TRBV7-9 to TRBJ2-1, with a weak D call TRBD1 (5 bases). Here the CDR3 reads CASSKSDIYNEQFF. DNA of the CDR3: TGTGCCAGCAGCAAATCGGACATCTACAATGAGCAGTTCTTC.